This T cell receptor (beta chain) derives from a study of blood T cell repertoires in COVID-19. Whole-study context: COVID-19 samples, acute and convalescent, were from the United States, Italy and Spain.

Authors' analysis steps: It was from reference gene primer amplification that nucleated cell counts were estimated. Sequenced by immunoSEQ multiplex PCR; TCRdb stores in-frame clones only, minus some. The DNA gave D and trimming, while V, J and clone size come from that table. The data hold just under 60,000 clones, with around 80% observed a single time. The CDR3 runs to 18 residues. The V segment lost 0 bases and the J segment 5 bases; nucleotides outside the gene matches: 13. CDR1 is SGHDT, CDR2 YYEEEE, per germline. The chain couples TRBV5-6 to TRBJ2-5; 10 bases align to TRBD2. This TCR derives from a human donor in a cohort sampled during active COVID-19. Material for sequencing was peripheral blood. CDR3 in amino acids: CASSLDRLAGQRGETQYF. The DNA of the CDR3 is TGTGCCAGCAGCTTGGATCGACTAGCGGGTCAAAGGGGGGAGACCCAGTACTTC. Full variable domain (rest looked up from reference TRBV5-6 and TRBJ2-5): DAGVTQSPTHLIKTRGQQVTLRCSPKSGHDTVSWYQQALGQGPQFIFQYYEEEERQRGNFPDRFSGHQFPNYSSELNVNALLLGDSALYLCASSLDRLAGQRGETQYFGPGTRLLVL.